This T cell receptor (beta chain) was captured in a study of technical replicates of blood from a few donors. V lost 7 bases, J lost 2 bases, and 8 bases stayed unmatched. The CDR3 contains 15 residues. In germline, CDR1 is LNHDA, CDR2 SQIVND (reference sequence). Profiling relied on immunoSEQ multiplex PCR, and the TCRdb table lists in-frame clones only, not all of them. The sample contains approximately 70,000 clones, around nine tenths of which appear only once. The genes are TRBV19 and TRBJ1-3; 7 nucleotides line up with TRBD1. This sequence originates from a human donor in good health. The sequencing sample was made of T cells isolated from PBMCs. The CDR3 DNA follows: TGTGCCAGTACTTTCGCGACAGGGCCTGGAAACACCATATATTTT. Protein product: CASTFATGPGNTIYF.